The 2 T cell receptor beta chains given below trace back to one sample, sequenced in a study of molecular identifiers for immune sequencing clone quantification. TCRdb recomputed calls from the PCR reads with MiXCR, one row per CDR3 protein. The table shows approximately 630,000 distinct CDR3 sequences, with roughly 25% occurring only once. The specimen was naive CD8+ T cells from blood, with Jurkat cell RNA spiked in. Subset specified: FACS-sorted CD8+CD4-CCR7+CD45RA+ naive T cells. The source is a human donor in good health. Some libraries in this study had Jurkat cell RNA spiked in.

This clonotype was found many times. The chain uses TRBV24-1 and TRBJ2-2; D gene uncertain. The germline V gene has CDR1 KGHDR and CDR2 SFDVKD. V dropped 7 bases and J dropped 1 base, with 3 bases sitting between them. The length of the CDR3 is 12 residues. CDR3 in amino acids: CATRQNTGELFF. The DNA of the CDR3 is TGTGCCACCAGGCAGAACACCGGGGAGCTGTTTTTT.

With respect to this clonotype: At one boundary the junction diverges from the germline segment, which might be a read error. The chain is built from TRBV9 and TRBJ2-7; TRBD2 matches at 8 bases. This CDR3 is built from 14 residues. Germline CDR1 and CDR2: SGDLS and YYNGEE. DNA of the CDR3: TGTGCCAGCAGCGTAGCGGGAGGGGCCTACGTGCAGTACTTC. Translating gives CASSVAGGAYVQYF.